These T cell receptor beta chains were read from a single sample in a study of blood T cell repertoires in COVID-19. The table came from immunoSEQ multiplex PCR; TCRdb's copy has only in-frame clones and leaves some out. The sample holds approximately 270,000 clones, over 75% seen once. The sequenced sample consisted of PBMCs or T cells enriched from blood (not recorded which). The receptors shown here come from a young woman who had recovered from COVID-19. Both conserved end residues are part of each CDR3. D genes are given only for firm matches. Expanded clones get a size class; other rows say once, few or many, or leave the size out.

V gene	D gene	J gene	clone size	CDR3 DNA	CDR3 protein
TRBV30	-	TRBJ1-3	-	TGTGCCTGGAGTGTTCACTCTGGAAACACCATATATTTT	CAWSVHSGNTIYF
TRBV4-2	-	TRBJ2-5	-	TGTGCCAGCAGCCAAGAACTTTGGGAGACCCAGTACTTC	CASSQELWETQYF
TRBV2	-	TRBJ1-5	few	TGTGCCAGCAATCGGGATGGCAATCAGCCCCAGCATTTT	CASNRDGNQPQHF
TRBV18	-	TRBJ1-2	-	TGTGCCAGCTCACCACTGAGGCAGCCTAACTATGGCTACACCTTC	CASSPLRQPNYGYTF
TRBV7-8	TRBD1	TRBJ2-7	-	TGTGCCAGCAGCTACCGGGAAGCCGACAGGGACAGCTCCTACGAGCAGTACTTC	CASSYREADRDSSYEQYF
TRBV14	-	TRBJ1-2	-	TGTGCCAGCAGCCAAGTCCTAACGGGCTATGGCTACACCTTC	CASSQVLTGYGYTF
TRBV5-1	-	TRBJ2-1	-	TGCGCCAGCAGCAGTAATGCAGGGGAGCAGTTCTTC	CASSSNAGEQFF
TRBV28	TRBD2	TRBJ2-2	-	TGTGCCAGCAGTTTGCCCAGCGGGGGTGGGAGGGAGGAGCTGTTTTTT	CASSLPSGGGREELFF
TRBV6-5	TRBD1	TRBJ1-2	-	TGTGCCAGCAGCCGGGACAGGGGATACACCTTC	CASSRDRGYTF
TRBV2	-	TRBJ1-3	-	TGTGCCACCGAGTACAGCTCTGGAAACACCATATATTTT	CATEYSSGNTIYF
TRBV28	-	TRBJ1-4	-	TGTGCCAGCAAAAAGGGGCAAGAAAAACTGTTTTTT	CASKKGQEKLFF
TRBV5-4	TRBD2	TRBJ2-3	-	TGTGCCAGCAGCTTGAGCGGGGCCCCCCCTACGCAGTATTTT	CASSLSGAPPTQYF
TRBV2	-	TRBJ2-3	-	TGTGCCAGCAGTGATAGGCAAACTATCACAGATACGCAGTATTTT	CASSDRQTITDTQYF
TRBV3-1/TRBV3-2	-	TRBJ1-2	-	TGTGCCAGCAGCCAAGAGCCGGGGTTGGGCGGCTACACCTTC	CASSQEPGLGGYTF
TRBV30	-	TRBJ1-5	-	TGTGCCTGGAGTCCGGGAGGGGGCAATCAGCCCCAGCATTTT	CAWSPGGGNQPQHF
TRBV20-1	-	TRBJ2-1	-	TGCAGTGCTAGTCCTCCGAATGAGCAGTTCTTC	CSASPPNEQFF
TRBV3-1/TRBV3-2	-	TRBJ1-1	-	TGTGCCAGCAGCCAAGGTAACGGGTTGAACACTGAAGCTTTCTTT	CASSQGNGLNTEAFF
TRBV3-1/TRBV3-2	TRBD1	TRBJ2-7	-	TGTGCCAGCAGCCCCGGGACAGGGGGCCAAGGCGAGCAGTACTTC	CASSPGTGGQGEQYF
TRBV28	TRBD1	TRBJ2-7	-	TGTGCCAGCACCGCCTGGGACAGGGTATCCCACGAGCAGTACTTC	CASTAWDRVSHEQYF
TRBV19	-	TRBJ1-3	-	TGTGCCACGTCGGTGGGCAGGGTGGGAAACACCATATATTTT	CATSVGRVGNTIYF
TRBV24-1	-	TRBJ1-4	-	TGTGCCACCAGTGAGCCTCACAGGGAAGGTGATGAAAAACTGTTTTTT	CATSEPHREGDEKLFF
TRBV15	-	TRBJ2-2	-	TGTGCCACCAGCCGAACCCGTGAGGCGGGGGAGCTGTTTTTT	CATSRTREAGELFF
TRBV19	TRBD1	TRBJ2-1	-	TGTGCCAGTAGGGCGGGACAGGGGCTCGACAATGAGCAGTTCTTC	CASRAGQGLDNEQFF
TRBV12-3/TRBV12-4	-	TRBJ2-5	-	TGTGCCAGCAGTGAGGGATGGGCCCAGTACTTC	CASSEGWAQYF
TRBV3-1/TRBV3-2	TRBD1	TRBJ2-3	-	TGTGCCAGCAGCCAAGGGACAGGGACAGATACGCAGTATTTT	CASSQGTGTDTQYF
TRBV7-2	-	TRBJ1-4	-	TGTGCCAGCAGCATTCGTGAGGGAGAACTGTTTTTT	CASSIREGELFF
TRBV28	-	TRBJ2-7	-	TGTGCCAGCAGCCCCGGGGGGCCGACCTACGAGCAGTACTTC	CASSPGGPTYEQYF
TRBV25-1	TRBD1	TRBJ2-4	-	TGTGCCAGCAGCCCGGGACAGGGGCCCACCTCTGGCATTCAGTACTTC	CASSPGQGPTSGIQYF
TRBV10-2	-	TRBJ1-2	-	TGCGCCAGCACCCCCCTCGGTGAACACTATGGCTACACCTTC	CASTPLGEHYGYTF
TRBV7-9	-	TRBJ2-2	-	TGTGCCAGCTCCCTCCCGGGTCAGTCGACCGGGGAGCTGTTTTTT	CASSLPGQSTGELFF
TRBV7-2	-	TRBJ1-1	-	TGTGCCAGCAGCTTAGCAGTACAGTCCATTACTGAAGCTTTCTTT	CASSLAVQSITEAFF
TRBV7-2	-	TRBJ1-5	-	TGTGCCAGCAGCGATCGGGTGAGCAATCAGCCCCAGCATTTT	CASSDRVSNQPQHF
TRBV6-1	TRBD1	TRBJ1-2	-	TGTGCCAGCAGTGAATCGTTTCGGATCAGGGGGCTAGGAAGCTACACCTTC	CASSESFRIRGLGSYTF
TRBV5-5	-	TRBJ2-5	-	TGTGCCAGCAGATATACGGGGTACCAAGAGACCCAGTACTTC	CASRYTGYQETQYF
TRBV7-2	TRBD2	TRBJ2-5	-	TGTGCCAGCCGTAGCGGGGGGGCCAGCCAAGAGACCCAGTACTTC	CASRSGGASQETQYF
TRBV28	-	TRBJ1-2	-	TGTGCCAGCAGTTTAGAAGCCCCTCCCTATGGCTACACCTTC	CASSLEAPPYGYTF
TRBV29-1	-	TRBJ1-1	-	TGCAGCGTTGAACGGGGGAACACTGAAGCTTTCTTT	CSVERGNTEAFF
TRBV5-6	-	TRBJ1-1	-	TGTGCCAGCAGCTTGGCCGGGGGGCCTCACACTGAAGCTTTCTTT	CASSLAGGPHTEAFF
TRBV6-5	-	TRBJ1-4	-	TGTGCCAGCGGGCTCGAAGGGGGAGAAAAACTGTTTTTT	CASGLEGGEKLFF
TRBV28	-	TRBJ1-6	-	TGTGCCAGCAGAGTCCAGGCGGGCTCCTATAATTCACCCCTCCACTTT	CASRVQAGSYNSPLHF
TRBV6-1	TRBD1	TRBJ1-5	-	TGTGCCAGCAGTGATCGGCCCACAGGGGGCGTTTGGAATCAGCCCCAGCATTTT	CASSDRPTGGVWNQPQHF
TRBV27	-	TRBJ2-1	-	TGTGCCAGCAGTCGCTCCTACAATGAGCAGTTCTTC	CASSRSYNEQFF
TRBV6-5	TRBD1	TRBJ2-7	-	TGTGCCAGCAACCCCCAGGGGGCGGGGGAGCAGTACTTC	CASNPQGAGEQYF
TRBV3-1/TRBV3-2	-	TRBJ1-3	-	TGTGCCAGCAGCCAAGTATCCGGTTACACCATATATTTT	CASSQVSGYTIYF
TRBV7-2	TRBD2	TRBJ2-3	-	TGTGCCAGCAGCCTAATAGCGGGGTATCCAGATACGCAGTATTTT	CASSLIAGYPDTQYF
TRBV5-5	TRBD1	TRBJ1-5	-	TGTGCCAGCAGCTCTTCCGGGACAGGGGCCTATCAGCCCCAGCATTTT	CASSSSGTGAYQPQHF
TRBV2	TRBD2	TRBJ2-2	-	TGTGCCAGCACCCCGGAGGTAGCGGGAATGAGCACCGGGGAGCTGTTTTTT	CASTPEVAGMSTGELFF
TRBV7-2	TRBD1	TRBJ1-5	few	TGTGCCAGCAGCATATACAGGGGAAATCAGCCCCAGCATTTT	CASSIYRGNQPQHF
TRBV6-5	-	TRBJ1-2	-	TGTGCCAGCTTTGCCCGGGGTGGCTATGGCTACACCTTC	CASFARGGYGYTF
TRBV28	-	TRBJ1-2	-	TGTGCCAGCAGTTTATTGGGGGGGCGGTTCTATGGCTACACCTTC	CASSLLGGRFYGYTF
TRBV28	TRBD1	TRBJ1-1	-	TGTGCCAGCAGTGTCTTCTTACAGGGGAGGAGGACTGAAGCTTTCTTT	CASSVFLQGRRTEAFF
TRBV13	TRBD1	TRBJ2-7	-	TGTGCCAGCAGACTCGGGACAGGGGACGAGCAGTACTTC	CASRLGTGDEQYF
TRBV27	TRBD1	TRBJ1-2	-	TGTGCCAGCAGTTTCGGGGACAGGGGAGGCGGCTACACCTTC	CASSFGDRGGGYTF
TRBV4-1	-	TRBJ1-5	once	TGCGCCAGCAGCCAAGAGGAGGGGCAGGATGGAGGTCAGCCCCAGCATTTT	CASSQEEGQDGGQPQHF
TRBV28	TRBD1	TRBJ2-7	-	TGTGCCAGCAGCTCCAGGACAGGGCAGGGGCAGCAGTACTTC	CASSSRTGQGQQYF